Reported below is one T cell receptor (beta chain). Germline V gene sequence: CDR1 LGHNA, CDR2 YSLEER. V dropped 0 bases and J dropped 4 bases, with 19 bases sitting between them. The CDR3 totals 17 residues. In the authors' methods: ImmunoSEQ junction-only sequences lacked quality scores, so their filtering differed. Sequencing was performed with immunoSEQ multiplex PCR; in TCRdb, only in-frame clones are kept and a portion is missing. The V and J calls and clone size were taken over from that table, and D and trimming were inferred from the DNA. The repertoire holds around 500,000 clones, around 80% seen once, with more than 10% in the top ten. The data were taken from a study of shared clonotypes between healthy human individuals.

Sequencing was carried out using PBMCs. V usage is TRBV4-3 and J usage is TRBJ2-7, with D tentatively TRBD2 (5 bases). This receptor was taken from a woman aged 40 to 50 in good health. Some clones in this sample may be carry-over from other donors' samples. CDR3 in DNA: TGCGCCAGCAGCCAAGATGCGCTAGCCGCGTCGATTTACGAGCAGTACTTC. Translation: CASSQDALAASIYEQYF.